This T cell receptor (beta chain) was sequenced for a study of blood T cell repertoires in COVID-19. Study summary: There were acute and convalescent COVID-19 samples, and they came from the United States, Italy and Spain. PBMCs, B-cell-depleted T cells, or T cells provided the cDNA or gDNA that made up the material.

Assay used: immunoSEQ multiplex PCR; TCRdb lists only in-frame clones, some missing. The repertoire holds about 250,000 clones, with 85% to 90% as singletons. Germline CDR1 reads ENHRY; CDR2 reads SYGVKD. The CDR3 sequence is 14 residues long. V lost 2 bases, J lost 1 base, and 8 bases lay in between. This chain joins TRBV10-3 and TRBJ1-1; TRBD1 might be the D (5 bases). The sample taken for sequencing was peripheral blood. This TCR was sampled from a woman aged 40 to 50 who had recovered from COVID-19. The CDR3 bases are TGTGCCATCAGTGAGCGGGGGAAGAACACTGAAGCTTTCTTT. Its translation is CAISERGKNTEAFF.